The clone carrying this TCR beta chain has just one count. As yet, its antigen is unknown. Fresh-frozen tumor tissue and more than two years of survival data were available for all. Before vaccination, two weeks after the third vaccination, and at progression, PBMC were collected. The sample comes from a study of glioma-infiltrating T cells after dendritic cell vaccination. Study summary: Dendritic cells derived from monocytes and pulsed with autologous tumor lysate formed the vaccine. The study's findings and limits: Higher TCR clonality did not directly relate to longer survival.

Sequencing was performed with immunoSEQ multiplex PCR; in TCRdb, only in-frame clones are kept and a portion is missing. The table records about 92,000 clones, over 75% of them present only once. The sequencing used blood, collected before dendritic cell vaccination. This TCR was recovered from a human donor with glioblastoma.

CDR3 nucleotides: TGTGCCAGCAGTAGACAGTCTAATGAAAAACTGTTTTTT. Protein sequence: CASSRQSNEKLFF. This chain joins TRBV6-5 and TRBJ1-4; tentatively, D is TRBD1 (5 bases). This CDR3 is 13 amino acids long. Germline V lookup: CDR1 MNHEY, CDR2 SVGAGI. The V and J ends lost 5 bases and 3 bases respectively, with 7 bases between them.